These T cell receptor beta chains were read from a single sample in a study of cytomegalovirus exposure and HLA in healthy donors. Here immunoSEQ multiplex PCR was the method, and the copy in TCRdb shows in-frame clones only, minus some. The sample has about 190,000 clones; roughly 80% are singletons. Specimen: PBMCs. Receptors were obtained from a woman in her late teens or twenties in good health and CMV-seronegative. Each CDR3 is given with its conserved first and last residue. The order of the fields is CDR3 protein, CDR3 DNA, V gene, D gene, J gene, clone size. The D gene is left open where the match is weak. A clone size is listed for some rows: how often the clone was seen (once, few, many), or a class if it is expanded.

CDR3: CASSIGLESYEQYF
DNA: TGTGCCAGTAGTATAGGTCTAGAGTCCTACGAGCAGTACTTC
V: TRBV19
D: .
J: TRBJ2-7
size: .

CDR3: CASSIGPGNQPQHF
DNA: TGTGCCAGCAGCATAGGTCCAGGGAATCAGCCCCAGCATTTT
V: TRBV7-2
D: .
J: TRBJ1-5
size: .

CDR3: CASSPSGGGNEQFF
DNA: TGTGCCAGCAGTCCTAGCGGAGGCGGGAATGAGCAGTTCTTC
V: TRBV6-4
D: TRBD2
J: TRBJ2-1
size: .

CDR3: CASSWDRLNTEAFF
DNA: TGTGCCAGCAGCTGGGACAGGCTGAACACTGAAGCTTTCTTT
V: TRBV7-9
D: TRBD1
J: TRBJ1-1
size: .

CDR3: CASSENAGPGQETQYF
DNA: TGTGCCAGCAGTGAAAATGCGGGGCCGGGCCAAGAGACCCAGTACTTC
V: TRBV6-1
D: .
J: TRBJ2-5
size: .

CDR3: CASSLRGNEKLFF
DNA: TGTGCCAGTAGTCTAAGGGGGAACGAAAAACTGTTTTTT
V: TRBV19
D: .
J: TRBJ1-4
size: .

CDR3: CASSARQGALEQYF
DNA: TGTGCCAGCAGCGCCCGACAGGGGGCTCTCGAGCAGTACTTC
V: TRBV7-8
D: TRBD1
J: TRBJ2-7
size: .

CDR3: CASSPLRDRDTGELFF
DNA: TGTGCCAGCAGCCCCCTACGGGACAGAGACACCGGGGAGCTGTTTTTT
V: TRBV5-6
D: TRBD1
J: TRBJ2-2
size: .

CDR3: CASLRQGGNTEAFF
DNA: TGTGCCAGTTTAAGACAGGGTGGGAACACTGAAGCTTTCTTT
V: TRBV7-9
D: TRBD1
J: TRBJ1-1
size: .

CDR3: CASSPGAPETYNEQFF
DNA: TGTGCCAGCAGCCCAGGGGCCCCGGAAACCTACAATGAGCAGTTCTTC
V: TRBV5-4
D: .
J: TRBJ2-1
size: .

CDR3: CASSTTPDRGTEAFF
DNA: TGTGCCAGCTCAACTACACCCGACAGGGGCACTGAAGCTTTCTTT
V: TRBV18
D: TRBD1
J: TRBJ1-1
size: .

CDR3: CASSPPGGLSYNEQFF
DNA: TGTGCCAGCTCACCCCCGGGGGGATTATCCTACAATGAGCAGTTCTTC
V: TRBV18
D: TRBD2
J: TRBJ2-1
size: .

CDR3: CASSPGGGGTGGGLGYTF
DNA: TGTGCCAGCAGCCCAGGGGGTGGGGGGACAGGAGGAGGCCTTGGCTACACCTTC
V: TRBV7-8
D: TRBD1
J: TRBJ1-2
size: .

CDR3: CSVRGDTQYF
DNA: TGCAGCGTTAGGGGAGATACGCAGTATTTT
V: TRBV29-1
D: .
J: TRBJ2-3
size: few

CDR3: CASSMEHTNQPQHF
DNA: TGTGCCAGTAGTATGGAGCATACAAATCAGCCCCAGCATTTT
V: TRBV19
D: .
J: TRBJ1-5
size: .

CDR3: CASREGQGGTGELFF
DNA: TGTGCCAGCAGAGAAGGACAGGGAGGGACCGGGGAGCTGTTTTTT
V: TRBV7-8
D: .
J: TRBJ2-2
size: few

CDR3: CASSSEVGYTF
DNA: TGTGCCAGCAGCTCGGAGGTAGGCTACACCTTC
V: TRBV11-2
D: .
J: TRBJ1-2
size: .

CDR3: CAHGEVGNSPLHF
DNA: TGTGCTCACGGCGAGGTAGGAAATTCACCCCTCCACTTT
V: TRBV28
D: .
J: TRBJ1-6
size: .

CDR3: CSARGGAEQFF
DNA: TGCAGTGCTAGAGGCGGTGCTGAGCAGTTCTTC
V: TRBV20-1
D: .
J: TRBJ2-1
size: .

CDR3: CASSVDRAEEPQHF
DNA: TGTGCCAGCAGTGTCGACAGGGCAGAGGAGCCCCAGCATTTT
V: TRBV27
D: TRBD1
J: TRBJ1-5
size: .

CDR3: CASSRLPGGHNEQFF
DNA: TGTGCCAGTAGTAGACTGCCGGGGGGGCACAATGAGCAGTTCTTC
V: TRBV19
D: TRBD2
J: TRBJ2-1
size: few

CDR3: CASSVTGGGRPNTGELFF
DNA: TGTGCCAGCAGCGTCACTGGGGGGGGGAGGCCGAACACCGGGGAGCTGTTTTTT
V: TRBV9
D: TRBD2
J: TRBJ2-2
size: .

CDR3: CASSLAGGYSGANVLTF
DNA: TGTGCCAGCAGCTTAGCGGGAGGTTACTCTGGGGCCAACGTCCTGACTTTC
V: TRBV7-3
D: TRBD2
J: TRBJ2-6
size: .

CDR3: CASNNQETQYF
DNA: TGTGCCAGCAACAACCAAGAGACCCAGTACTTC
V: TRBV2
D: .
J: TRBJ2-5
size: .

CDR3: CASSLAGREADEQYF
DNA: TGCGCCAGCAGCTTGGCGGGGCGGGAGGCCGACGAGCAGTACTTC
V: TRBV5-1
D: TRBD2
J: TRBJ2-7
size: .

CDR3: CASSLKSTGENNEQFF
DNA: TGTGCCAGCAGCTTAAAGTCGACAGGGGAAAACAATGAGCAGTTCTTC
V: TRBV11-3
D: TRBD1
J: TRBJ2-1
size: .

CDR3: CASSLDGGGQPQHF
DNA: TGTGCCAGCAGCTTAGACGGGGGAGGGCAGCCCCAGCATTTT
V: TRBV7-9
D: .
J: TRBJ1-5
size: .

CDR3: CASSETGDNSPLHF
DNA: TGCGCCAGCAGTGAAACGGGGGATAATTCACCCCTCCACTTT
V: TRBV10-1
D: .
J: TRBJ1-6
size: .

CDR3: CASSLNAGLEYEQYF
DNA: TGTGCCAGCAGCTTAAACGCAGGGCTAGAATACGAGCAGTACTTC
V: TRBV7-3
D: .
J: TRBJ2-7
size: .